This T cell receptor beta chain was found in a study of cytomegalovirus exposure and HLA in healthy donors. Likely unrecorded immune exposures existed in these nominally healthy donors. The PCR employed 60 Vbeta primers together with 13 Jbeta primers. TCRdb's copy holds only in-frame clones and misses some; the assay was immunoSEQ multiplex PCR. The repertoire holds 85,000 to 100,000 clones, with roughly 67% as singletons. About this clone itself: Its cognate antigen is unknown.

Study-level points and caveats: A later analysis linked a missense DCLRE1C variant to TCR beta V- and J-gene trimming. It was likely that a cluster of highly shared sequence variants was a sequencing artifact.

The junction had 4 bases not matched to a gene; V was cut back by 4 bases and J by 8 bases. Germline CDR1 reads SGHRS; CDR2 reads YFSETQ. This CDR3 region has 14 residues. Material: PBMCs. The chain uses TRBV5-1 and TRBJ2-5, with TRBD2 matching over 14 bases. The clonotype originates from a human donor in good health. CDR3 DNA: TGCGCCAGCAGCGCGGGACTAGCGGGGGACACCCAGTACTTC. As protein: CASSAGLAGDTQYF.